A selection of T cell receptor beta chains follows, all from one sample in a study of cytomegalovirus exposure and HLA in healthy donors. The protocol was immunoSEQ multiplex PCR, while the TCRdb copy is restricted to in-frame clones and leaves out a portion. This table holds 150,000 to 180,000 clones, about 86% found once. Specimen: PBMCs. The receptors derive from a human donor in good health. Each CDR3 is given with its conserved first and last residue. The D gene is left open where the match is weak. Not every row has a clone size; where given, it reads once, few, many or a size class.

D gene: TRBD1
clone size: few
V gene: TRBV11-2
J gene: TRBJ2-7
CDR3 protein: CASSPTNRDRGLPYEQYF
CDR3 DNA: TGTGCCAGCAGTCCAACAAACCGGGACAGGGGACTCCCCTACGAGCAGTACTTC

D gene: .
clone size: once
V gene: TRBV5-4
J gene: TRBJ2-2
CDR3 protein: CASSLDRGGTGELFF
CDR3 DNA: TGTGCCAGCAGCTTGGACAGGGGGGGGACCGGGGAGCTGTTTTTT

D gene: .
clone size: .
V gene: TRBV5-1
J gene: TRBJ1-1
CDR3 protein: CASSLGGANTEAFF
CDR3 DNA: TGCGCCAGCAGCTTGGGCGGGGCGAACACTGAAGCTTTCTTT

D gene: .
clone size: once
V gene: TRBV2
J gene: TRBJ1-2
CDR3 protein: CASKAGRNYGYTF
CDR3 DNA: TGTGCCAGCAAGGCCGGGAGGAACTATGGCTACACCTTC

D gene: TRBD1
clone size: .
V gene: TRBV13
J gene: TRBJ2-7
CDR3 protein: CASSLGGGTGGFSEQYF
CDR3 DNA: TGTGCCAGCAGCTTAGGAGGGGGGACAGGGGGATTCTCCGAGCAGTACTTC

D gene: TRBD2
clone size: .
V gene: TRBV5-4
J gene: TRBJ2-1
CDR3 protein: CASSSGLAWNEQFF
CDR3 DNA: TGTGCCAGCAGCTCGGGACTAGCGTGGAATGAGCAGTTCTTC

D gene: .
clone size: .
V gene: TRBV7-8
J gene: TRBJ1-1
CDR3 protein: CASSYSRGPNTEAFF
CDR3 DNA: TGTGCCAGCAGCTACAGCAGGGGCCCGAACACTGAAGCTTTCTTT

D gene: TRBD1
clone size: .
V gene: TRBV29-1
J gene: TRBJ1-1
CDR3 protein: CSVGGTGGRNTEAFF
CDR3 DNA: TGCAGCGTTGGCGGGACAGGGGGACGGAACACTGAAGCTTTCTTT

D gene: TRBD1
clone size: .
V gene: TRBV2
J gene: TRBJ1-5
CDR3 protein: CASSTRTGGNQPQHF
CDR3 DNA: TGTGCCAGCAGTACTAGGACAGGGGGCAATCAGCCCCAGCATTTT

D gene: TRBD1
clone size: .
V gene: TRBV4-1
J gene: TRBJ1-2
CDR3 protein: CASSPGQGNYGYTF
CDR3 DNA: TGCGCCAGCAGCCCGGGACAGGGGAACTATGGCTACACCTTC

D gene: TRBD1
clone size: .
V gene: TRBV7-9
J gene: TRBJ1-2
CDR3 protein: CASSRTTGDYGYTF
CDR3 DNA: TGTGCCAGCAGCCGGACGACAGGGGACTATGGCTACACCTTC

D gene: .
clone size: few
V gene: TRBV7-2
J gene: TRBJ1-5
CDR3 protein: CASSPTRNQPQHF
CDR3 DNA: TGTGCCAGCAGTCCTACGCGTAATCAGCCCCAGCATTTT

D gene: .
clone size: .
V gene: TRBV2
J gene: TRBJ1-1
CDR3 protein: CASSPSGVEAFF
CDR3 DNA: TGTGCCAGCAGCCCGTCGGGGGTCGAAGCTTTCTTT

D gene: TRBD1
clone size: .
V gene: TRBV11-1
J gene: TRBJ2-1
CDR3 protein: CASSVTGGISSYNEQFF
CDR3 DNA: TGTGCCAGCAGCGTGACAGGGGGAATTAGTTCCTACAATGAGCAGTTCTTC

D gene: TRBD1
clone size: .
V gene: TRBV29-1
J gene: TRBJ1-1
CDR3 protein: CSAGQANTEAFF
CDR3 DNA: TGCAGCGCCGGACAGGCGAACACTGAAGCTTTCTTT

D gene: .
clone size: few
V gene: TRBV30
J gene: TRBJ1-3
CDR3 protein: CAWSGGDHSGNTIYF
CDR3 DNA: TGTGCCTGGAGTGGAGGTGACCACTCTGGAAACACCATATATTTT

D gene: TRBD2
clone size: .
V gene: TRBV15
J gene: TRBJ2-5
CDR3 protein: CATSRDISGEETQYF
CDR3 DNA: TGTGCCACCAGCAGAGATATTAGCGGGGAAGAGACCCAGTACTTC

D gene: TRBD1
clone size: .
V gene: TRBV30
J gene: TRBJ2-7
CDR3 protein: CAWRSVLGTGELAARYEQYF
CDR3 DNA: TGTGCCTGGAGGAGTGTACTAGGGACAGGTGAACTCGCCGCGAGGTACGAGCAGTACTTC

D gene: .
clone size: .
V gene: TRBV6-5
J gene: TRBJ2-2
CDR3 protein: CASSSGTTNTGELFF
CDR3 DNA: TGTGCCAGCAGTTCCGGGACAACGAACACCGGGGAGCTGTTTTTT

D gene: .
clone size: .
V gene: TRBV5-6
J gene: TRBJ2-5
CDR3 protein: CASSLGPAGRETQYF
CDR3 DNA: TGTGCCAGCAGCTTGGGTCCGGCAGGGAGGGAGACCCAGTACTTC

D gene: .
clone size: .
V gene: TRBV19
J gene: TRBJ2-3
CDR3 protein: CASSNWGVTDTQYF
CDR3 DNA: TGTGCCAGTAGTAATTGGGGAGTCACAGATACGCAGTATTTT

D gene: .
clone size: .
V gene: TRBV18
J gene: TRBJ1-6
CDR3 protein: CASLDSLNSPLHF
CDR3 DNA: TGTGCCAGCTTGGACAGCTTGAATTCACCCCTCCACTTT

D gene: .
clone size: few
V gene: TRBV5-4
J gene: TRBJ2-7
CDR3 protein: CASSLVGAEQYF
CDR3 DNA: TGTGCCAGCAGCTTGGTTGGGGCCGAGCAGTACTTC

D gene: TRBD1
clone size: .
V gene: TRBV5-5
J gene: TRBJ1-2
CDR3 protein: CASSFSTGSDGYTF
CDR3 DNA: TGTGCCAGCAGCTTCTCGACAGGGTCGGATGGCTACACCTTC

D gene: .
clone size: .
V gene: TRBV9
J gene: TRBJ1-2
CDR3 protein: CASSVAGGAGYGYTF
CDR3 DNA: TGTGCCAGCAGCGTAGCTGGGGGGGCAGGGTATGGCTACACCTTC

D gene: TRBD2
clone size: .
V gene: TRBV18
J gene: TRBJ2-7
CDR3 protein: CASSSPGGSYEQYF
CDR3 DNA: TGTGCCAGCTCATCCCCGGGGGGGAGCTACGAGCAGTACTTC

D gene: TRBD1
clone size: .
V gene: TRBV15
J gene: TRBJ1-4
CDR3 protein: CATSRSGGSDEKLFF
CDR3 DNA: TGTGCCACCAGCAGGTCAGGGGGCAGTGATGAAAAACTGTTTTTT

D gene: .
clone size: once
V gene: TRBV10-3
J gene: TRBJ1-5
CDR3 protein: CAISEGGRASNQPQHF
CDR3 DNA: TGTGCCATCAGTGAGGGAGGGAGGGCTAGCAATCAGCCCCAGCATTTT

D gene: .
clone size: .
V gene: TRBV7-2
J gene: TRBJ1-2
CDR3 protein: CASSETGPTSNYGYTF
CDR3 DNA: TGTGCCAGCAGCGAAACAGGACCCACCTCTAACTATGGCTACACCTTC

D gene: TRBD2
clone size: .
V gene: TRBV9
J gene: TRBJ2-7
CDR3 protein: CASSVGLAGTYEQYF
CDR3 DNA: TGTGCCAGCAGCGTAGGCCTAGCGGGGACCTACGAGCAGTACTTC